These 29 T cell receptor beta chains share one sample of origin, sequenced in a study of blood T cell repertoires in COVID-19. The protocol was immunoSEQ multiplex PCR, while the TCRdb copy is restricted to in-frame clones and leaves out a portion. The sample includes tens of thousands of clones, roughly 90% of them seen just once. The sequencing sample was made of peripheral blood. Source of these receptors: a man over 45 with acute or convalescent COVID-19.

The chain couples TRBV5-5 to TRBJ2-7; TRBD2 might be the D (7 bases). Deletions cut 0 bases from V and 0 bases from J, with 13 bases between. The CDR3 totals 16 residues. Per germline, CDR1 SGHKS and CDR2 YYEKEE (reference sequence). CDR3 loop: CASSLAAGASSYEQYF. CDR3 DNA: TGTGCCAGCAGCTTGGCCGCGGGGGCAAGCTCCTACGAGCAGTACTTC.

This sequence joins TRBV20-1 and TRBJ2-5; 8 bases are shared with TRBD2. The CDR3 length is 12 residues. Germline lookup yields CDR1 DFQATT and CDR2 SNEGSKA (reference sequence). After removal of 3 bases from V and 4 bases from J, the junction contained 1 base not matched to a gene. The CDR3 region has the DNA TGCAGTGCTAGTCTAGCGGGAGAGACCCAGTACTTC. Amino acid sequence: CSASLAGETQYF.

A single count supports this clone. V is TRBV11-2 and J is TRBJ2-7, with a weak D call TRBD2 (5 bases). The CDR3 has 13 residues. Per germline, CDR1 SGHAT and CDR2 FQNNGV. V was pared by 5 bases and J by 6 bases, with 14 bases between. The CDR3 coding sequence is TGTGCCAGCAGCACTAGTGGCAGCCCCGAGCAGTACTTC. Translated, it gives CASSTSGSPEQYF.

V is TRBV6-2 or TRBV6-3 and J is TRBJ2-1, with 10 bases identical to TRBD2. V was pared by 5 bases and J by 0 bases, with 4 bases of the junction left unmatched. The germline V gene encodes CDR1 MNHEY and CDR2 SVGEGT. The CDR3 runs to 16 residues. CDR3 residues: CASSTRLAGSYNEQFF. Here the CDR3 DNA reads TGTGCCAGCAGTACCCGACTAGCGGGCTCCTACAATGAGCAGTTCTTC.

J is TRBJ2-1 and V is TRBV10-3; TRBD1 is a possible D gene (5 bases). The CDR3 extends over 15 amino acids. CDR1 and CDR2 from the germline V gene are ENHRY and SYGVKD. V lost 2 bases to trimming and J lost 7 bases, with 15 bases between them. The CDR3 spells CAISEERGRFNEQFF. For the CDR3, the DNA is TGTGCCATCAGTGAGGAAAGGGGCCGATTTAATGAGCAGTTCTTC.

The chain carries TRBV5-6 and TRBJ2-7; 8 nucleotides align to TRBD2. J gave up 6 bases and V 4 bases, and 9 bases lay outside the gene matches. Germline values: CDR1 SGHDT, CDR2 YYEEEE. The CDR3 runs to 14 residues. Here the CDR3 reads CASSGSGRRSEQYF. CDR3 bases: TGTGCCAGCAGCGGCAGCGGGAGAAGGTCCGAGCAGTACTTC.

The V call is TRBV5-4, the J call TRBJ2-3; 12 nucleotides match TRBD2. J was trimmed by 5 bases and V by 4 bases; bases with no gene match: 5. Germline V gene sequence: CDR1 SGHNT, CDR2 YYREEE (reference sequence). CDR3 size: 15 residues. Written as DNA, the CDR3 is TGTGCCAGCAGCCTGACTAGCGGGAGTATAGATACGCAGTATTTT. Encoded protein: CASSLTSGSIDTQYF.

This sequence joins TRBV6-6 and TRBJ2-1; TRBD2 agrees at 9 bases. From germline, CDR1 is MNHNY and CDR2 SVGAGI (reference sequence). Trimming cost V 3 bases and J 7 bases; bases outside gene matches: 10. CDR3 length: 16 amino acids. This CDR3 is CASSYTLPGLANEQFF. CDR3 nucleotides: TGTGCCAGCAGTTATACACTACCGGGACTAGCTAATGAGCAGTTCTTC.

The V and J genes are TRBV10-3 and TRBJ2-1; TRBD1 agrees at 7 bases. The CDR3 loop spans 14 amino acids. Losses at the gene ends were 5 bases for V and 2 bases for J; bases not matched to a gene: 3. CDR1 and CDR2 from the germline V gene are ENHRY and SYGVKD. The CDR3 loop reads CAISLQGAYNEQFF. For the CDR3, the DNA is TGTGCCATCAGTCTGCAGGGGGCCTACAATGAGCAGTTCTTC.

The chain has TRBV2 and TRBJ1-3; possibly TRBD1 for D (6 bases). Germline V gene sequence: CDR1 SNHLY, CDR2 FYNNEI. V shed 6 bases and J shed 0 bases, with 12 bases lying between them. This CDR3 region has 15 residues. The CDR3 region has the DNA TGTGCCAGCAGGGGACACGGGACCTCTGGAAACACCATATATTTT. It yields the protein CASRGHGTSGNTIYF. The full variable domain, in which reference TRBV2 and TRBJ1-3 provide the parts outside the CDR3, is EPEVTQTPSHQVTQMGQEVILRCVPISNHLYFYWYRQILGQKVEFLVSFYNNEISEKSEIFDDQFSVERPDGSNFTLKIRSTKLEDSAMYFCASRGHGTSGNTIYFGEGSWLTVV.

V is TRBV5-4 and J is TRBJ2-3; tentatively, D is TRBD2 (6 bases). CDR1 and CDR2 (germline): SGHNT, YYREEE (reference sequence). The CDR3 spans 15 residues. Trimming pared 0 bases from V and 0 bases from J, leaving 8 bases between. In DNA, the CDR3 is TGTGCCAGCAGCTTGGGGGGAGGTAGCACAGATACGCAGTATTTT. Encoded protein: CASSLGGGSTDTQYF.

This clone was seen only once. This sequence joins TRBV6-6 and TRBJ2-3, with a possible D match to TRBD2 (6 bases). CDR1 and CDR2 from the germline V gene are MNHNY and SVGAGI (reference sequence). V lost 2 bases and J 4 bases, leaving 13 bases between the germline ends. This CDR3 comprises 15 residues. The CDR3 region has the DNA TGTGCCAGCAGTTACCGGGACTTTGGGGCAGATACGCAGTATTTT. As protein: CASSYRDFGADTQYF.

J is TRBJ2-5 and V is TRBV6-5; D possibly corresponds to TRBD2 (7 bases). The ends were cut back, 3 bases at V and 4 bases at J, with 15 bases in the middle. Germline CDR1 is MNHEY and CDR2 is SVGAGI. This CDR3 is built from 15 residues. The CDR3 is CASSYDRGGPETQYF. CDR3 bases: TGTGCCAGCAGTTATGATCGCGGGGGCCCAGAGACCCAGTACTTC.

V usage is TRBV5-1 and J usage is TRBJ2-1; TRBD2 matches at 10 bases. Germline V CDR1 and CDR2: SGHRS, YFSETQ. V gave up 0 bases and J gave up 4 bases; unmatched junction bases: 4. The CDR3 extends over 16 amino acids. This CDR3 reads CASSLEASGGYNEQFF. CDR3 sequence (DNA): TGCGCCAGCAGCTTGGAAGCTAGCGGGGGTTACAATGAGCAGTTCTTC.

CDR3 protein: CASSPNALQGSGNTIYF. DNA of the CDR3: TGTGCCAGCTCACCAAACGCACTACAGGGATCTGGAAACACCATATATTTT. The chain recombines TRBV18 with TRBJ1-3, with D tentatively TRBD1 (6 bases). CDR3 size: 17 residues. The V and J ends lost 2 bases and 1 base respectively, with 15 bases between them. Germline CDR1 KGHSH, CDR2 LQKENI.

The V call is TRBV18, the J call TRBJ1-2; unclear D gene. The germline CDR1 and CDR2 sequences are KGHSH and LQKENI. V shed 3 bases and J shed 1 base, with 6 bases lying between them. CDR3 size: 13 residues. Here the CDR3 reads CASSPTINYGYTF. The CDR3 nucleotides are TGTGCCAGCTCACCGACAATTAACTATGGCTACACCTTC.

The chain links TRBV18 to TRBJ2-3; no reliable D call. V was trimmed by 3 bases and J by 8 bases, leaving 12 bases between them. Germline assignment: CDR1 KGHSH and CDR2 LQKENI. CDR3 length: 13 amino acids. For the CDR3, the DNA is TGTGCCAGCTCACCCCGAGCTTTTGGTACGCAGTATTTT. This translates into CASSPRAFGTQYF.

V and J are TRBV9 and TRBJ1-1; D not certain. This CDR3 is 16 amino acids long. In germline, CDR1 is SGDLS, CDR2 YYNGEE. Between the trimmed V and J ends, which lost 0 bases and 4 bases, there was a span of 16 bases. The CDR3: CASSVGGGYLGTEAFF. DNA for the CDR3: TGTGCCAGCAGCGTAGGCGGCGGGTATCTGGGCACTGAAGCTTTCTTT.

The rearrangement joins TRBV2 to TRBJ2-5; TRBD2 matches 13 bases. This CDR3 comprises 15 residues. Trimming took 7 bases from V and 5 from J; bases not matched to a gene: 7. The germline V gene encodes CDR1 SNHLY and CDR2 FYNNEI. The CDR3 is CASTETSGRSETQYF. For the CDR3, the DNA is TGTGCCAGCACCGAGACTAGCGGGAGGTCGGAGACCCAGTACTTC.

The chain carries TRBV5-1 and TRBJ2-7; D is perhaps TRBD2 (6 bases). Germline V gene lookup returns CDR1 SGHRS and CDR2 YFSETQ. Trimming took off 0 bases at V and 4 bases at J, with 11 bases between the two ends. The CDR3 consists of 14 residues. Written as DNA, the CDR3 is TGCGCCAGCAGCTTGGGTAGGACTACTTACGAGCAGTACTTC. It translates to CASSLGRTTYEQYF.

The chain is built from TRBV24-1 and TRBJ1-6, with unresolved D. V dropped 6 bases and J dropped 6 bases, with 14 bases sitting between them. This CDR3 is built from 15 residues. Germline CDR1 is KGHDR and CDR2 is SFDVKD. The CDR3 DNA reads TGTGCCACCAGTCGATCCCGAGAGGTTAATTCACCCCTCCACTTT. The encoded protein is CATSRSREVNSPLHF.

The J gene is TRBJ2-2, the V gene TRBV6-6, with 9 bases lining up with TRBD2. The CDR3 sequence is 14 residues long. V shed 8 bases and J 7 bases; nucleotides not matched to a gene: 8. CDR1 and CDR2 (germline): MNHNY, SVGAGI (reference sequence). In DNA form, the CDR3 reads TGTGCCAGCGTTAGCGGGGGAGCGGGCGGGGAGCTGTTTTTT. Its translation: CASVSGGAGGELFF.

The CDR3 region is CASSLLDRGQGYTF. The CDR3, as DNA: TGTGCCAGCAGTTTATTAGACAGGGGGCAGGGCTACACCTTC. V and J are TRBV27 and TRBJ1-2; 10 bases agree with TRBD1. The V and J ends lost 1 base and 8 bases, in that order; junction bases with no gene match: 4. CDR1 and CDR2 from the germline V gene are MNHEY and SMNVEV (reference sequence). The length of the CDR3 is 14 residues.

This clone came up a few times. Mismatch with germline at one junction end may stem from a read error. The rearrangement joins TRBV10-1 to TRBJ2-7; 9 bases fit TRBD1. The CDR3 loop spans 11 amino acids. CDR1 and CDR2 from the germline V gene are WNHNN and SYGVQD (reference sequence). The DNA for the CDR3 is TGCGCCAGCATCAACTTGGGACAGGGCGACTTC. It encodes CASINLGQGDF.

The V and J genes are TRBV6-1 and TRBJ2-1; D is undetermined. Per germline, CDR1 MNHNS and CDR2 SASEGT. Trimming shortened V by 0 bases and J by 2 bases, and 11 bases separated the two germline ends. CDR3 length: 16 residues. The chain's CDR3 is CASSEAEFNPYNEQFF. The CDR3 bases are TGTGCCAGCAGTGAAGCGGAGTTTAACCCCTACAATGAGCAGTTCTTC.

The J gene is TRBJ2-2, the V gene TRBV5-1, with D possibly TRBD1 on 5 matching bases. This CDR3 region has 16 residues. The germline V and J ends were trimmed by 1 base and 4 bases, with 14 bases remaining between them. Germline V gene data show CDR1 as SGHRS and CDR2 as YFSETQ. CDR3 sequence reads: CASSLTGRAVTGELFF. As DNA, the CDR3 is TGCGCCAGCAGCTTGACGGGCAGGGCGGTCACCGGGGAGCTGTTTTTT.

This rearrangement joins TRBV5-1 to TRBJ1-4, with 10 bases fitting TRBD1. The CDR3 totals 15 residues. Germline trimming cut 3 bases from V and 7 bases from J; bases unmatched to any gene: 6. The germline gives CDR1 SGHRS, CDR2 YFSETQ. CDR3 region: CASSSTGQGGEKLFF. The CDR3 DNA sequence: TGCGCCAGCAGCTCGACAGGACAGGGGGGTGAAAAACTGTTTTTT.

This chain joins TRBV3-1 (or the pseudogene TRBV3-2) and TRBJ2-5; D possibly corresponds to TRBD2 (5 bases). In germline, CDR1 is LGHDT, CDR2 YNNKEL (reference sequence). CDR3 length: 17 amino acids. V dropped 0 bases and J dropped 5 bases, with 19 bases sitting between them. The CDR3 sequence: CASSQESRWVGVETQYF. DNA of the CDR3: TGTGCCAGCAGCCAAGAAAGTAGGTGGGTCGGGGTCGAGACCCAGTACTTC.

In DNA, the CDR3 is TGCGCCAGCTCGGATCGGACTAGCGGGGTCTACGAGCAGTACTTC. This codes for CASSDRTSGVYEQYF. The chain combines TRBV5-1 with TRBJ2-7, with 12 bases aligning to TRBD2. With 7 bases clipped from V and 3 bases from J, the junction kept 8 bases outside the gene matches. In germline, CDR1 is SGHRS, CDR2 YFSETQ. This CDR3 is 15 amino acids long. Full variable domain (missing parts from reference TRBV5-1 and TRBJ2-7): KAGVTQTPRYLIKTRGQQVTLSCSPISGHRSVSWYQQTPGQGLQFLFEYFSETQRNKGNFPGRFSGRQFSNSRSEMNVSTLELGDSALYLCASSDRTSGVYEQYFGPGTRLTVT.